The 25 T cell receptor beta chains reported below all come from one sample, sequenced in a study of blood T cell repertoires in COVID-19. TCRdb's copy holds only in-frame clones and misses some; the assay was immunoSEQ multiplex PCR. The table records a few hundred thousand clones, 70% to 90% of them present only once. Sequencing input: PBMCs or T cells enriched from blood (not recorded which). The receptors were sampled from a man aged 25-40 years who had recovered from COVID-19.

The CDR3 DNA follows: TGTGCCAGCAGCCACGGACAGGGCATATATTTT. Amino acids: CASSHGQGIYF. This chain links TRBV3-1 (or the pseudogene TRBV3-2) with TRBJ1-3; 8 bases agree with TRBD1. The CDR3 is made up of 11 amino acids. Per the germline V gene, CDR1 is LGHDT and CDR2 is YNNKEL (reference sequence). The V gene end was trimmed by 3 bases and the J gene end by 12 bases; junction bases not matched to a gene: 1.

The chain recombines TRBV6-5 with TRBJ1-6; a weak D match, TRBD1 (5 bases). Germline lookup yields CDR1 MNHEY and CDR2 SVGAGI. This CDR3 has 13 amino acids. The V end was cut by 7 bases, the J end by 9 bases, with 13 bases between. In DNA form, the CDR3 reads TGTGCCAGCAAATTTAGGGGAGGTTCACCCCTCCACTTT. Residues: CASKFRGGSPLHF.

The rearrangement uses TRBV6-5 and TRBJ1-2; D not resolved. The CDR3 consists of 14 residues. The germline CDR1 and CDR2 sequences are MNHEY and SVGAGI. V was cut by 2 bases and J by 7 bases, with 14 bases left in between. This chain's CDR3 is CASSYRSFGSGYTF. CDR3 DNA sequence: TGTGCCAGCAGTTACCGATCGTTCGGGTCTGGCTACACCTTC.

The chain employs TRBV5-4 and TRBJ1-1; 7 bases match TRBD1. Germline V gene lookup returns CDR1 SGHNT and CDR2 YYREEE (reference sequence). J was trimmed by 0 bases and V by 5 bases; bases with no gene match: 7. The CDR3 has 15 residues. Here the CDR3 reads CASRLDRVMNTEAFF. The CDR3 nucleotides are TGTGCCAGCAGACTTGACAGGGTCATGAACACTGAAGCTTTCTTT.

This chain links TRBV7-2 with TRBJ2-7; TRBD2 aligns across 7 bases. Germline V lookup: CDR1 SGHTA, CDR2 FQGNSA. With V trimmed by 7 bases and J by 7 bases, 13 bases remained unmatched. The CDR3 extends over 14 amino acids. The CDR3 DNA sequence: TGTGCCAGCAACACAGCACGCCCGGGGGGAGAGCAGTACTTC. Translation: CASNTARPGGEQYF.

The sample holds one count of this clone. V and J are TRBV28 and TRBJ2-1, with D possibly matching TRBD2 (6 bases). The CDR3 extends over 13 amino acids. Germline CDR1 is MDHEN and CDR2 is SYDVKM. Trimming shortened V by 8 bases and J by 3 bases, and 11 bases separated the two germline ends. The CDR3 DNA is TGTGCCAGCGGACGGACTATCTACAATGAGCAGTTCTTC. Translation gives CASGRTIYNEQFF.

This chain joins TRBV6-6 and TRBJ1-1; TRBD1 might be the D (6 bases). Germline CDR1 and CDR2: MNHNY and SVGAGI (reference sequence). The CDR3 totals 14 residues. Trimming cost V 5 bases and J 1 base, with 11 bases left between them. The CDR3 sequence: CASSKRTANTEAFF. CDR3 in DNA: TGTGCCAGCAGTAAGCGGACAGCGAACACTGAAGCTTTCTTT.

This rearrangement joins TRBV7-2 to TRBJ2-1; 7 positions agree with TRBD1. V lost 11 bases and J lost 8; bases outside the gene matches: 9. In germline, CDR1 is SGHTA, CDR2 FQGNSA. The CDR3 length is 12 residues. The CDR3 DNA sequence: TGTGCCGACAGGGCTAGCATCCATGAGCAGTTCTTC. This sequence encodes CADRASIHEQFF.

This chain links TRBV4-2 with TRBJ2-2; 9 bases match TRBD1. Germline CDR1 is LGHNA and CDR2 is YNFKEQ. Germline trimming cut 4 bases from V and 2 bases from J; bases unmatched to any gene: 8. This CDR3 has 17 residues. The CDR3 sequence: CASSRDREKGNTGELFF. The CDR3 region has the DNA TGTGCCAGCAGCCGGGACAGGGAAAAAGGAAACACCGGGGAGCTGTTTTTT.

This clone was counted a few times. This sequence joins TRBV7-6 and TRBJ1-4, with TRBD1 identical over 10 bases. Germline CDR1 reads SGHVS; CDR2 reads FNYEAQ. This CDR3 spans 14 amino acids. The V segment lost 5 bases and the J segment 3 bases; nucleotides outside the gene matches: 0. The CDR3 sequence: CASSGQGANEKLFF. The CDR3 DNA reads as TGTGCCAGCAGCGGACAGGGGGCTAATGAAAAACTGTTTTTT. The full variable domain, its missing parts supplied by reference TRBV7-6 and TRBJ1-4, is GAGVSQSPRYKVTKRGQDVALRCDPISGHVSLYWYRQALGQGPEFLTYFNYEAQQDKSGLPNDRFSAERPEGSISTLTIQRTEQRDSAMYRCASSGQGANEKLFFGSGTQLSVL.

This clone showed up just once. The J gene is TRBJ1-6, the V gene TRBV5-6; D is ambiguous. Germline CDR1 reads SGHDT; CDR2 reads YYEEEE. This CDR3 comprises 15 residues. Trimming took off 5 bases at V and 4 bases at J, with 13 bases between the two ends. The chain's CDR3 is CASSYAGEYNSPLHF. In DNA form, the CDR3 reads TGTGCCAGCAGTTATGCCGGGGAATATAATTCACCCCTCCACTTT.

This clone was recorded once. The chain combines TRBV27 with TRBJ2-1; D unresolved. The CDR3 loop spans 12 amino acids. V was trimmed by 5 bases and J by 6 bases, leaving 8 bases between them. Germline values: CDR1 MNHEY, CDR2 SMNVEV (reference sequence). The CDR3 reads CASSIPSNEQFF. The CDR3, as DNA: TGTGCCAGCAGTATACCTAGCAATGAGCAGTTCTTC.

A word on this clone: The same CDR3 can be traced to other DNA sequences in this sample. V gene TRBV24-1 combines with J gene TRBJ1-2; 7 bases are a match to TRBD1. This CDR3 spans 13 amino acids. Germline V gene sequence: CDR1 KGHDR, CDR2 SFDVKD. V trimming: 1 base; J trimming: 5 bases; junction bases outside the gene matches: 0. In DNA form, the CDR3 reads TGTGCCACCAGTGATTTACAGGGGTATGGCTACACCTTC. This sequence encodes CATSDLQGYGYTF.

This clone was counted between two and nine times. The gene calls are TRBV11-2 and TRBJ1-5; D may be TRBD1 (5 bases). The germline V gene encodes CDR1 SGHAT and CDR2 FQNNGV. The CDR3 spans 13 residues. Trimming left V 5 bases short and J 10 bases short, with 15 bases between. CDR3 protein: CASSDNPGTPQHF. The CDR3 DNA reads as TGTGCCAGCAGCGACAACCCAGGGACTCCCCAGCATTTT. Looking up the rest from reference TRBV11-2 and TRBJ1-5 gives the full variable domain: EAGVAQSPRYKIIEKRQSVAFWCNPISGHATLYWYQQILGQGPKLLIQFQNNGVVDDSQLPKDRFSAERLKGVDSTLKIQPAKLEDSAVYLCASSDNPGTPQHFGDGTRLSIL.

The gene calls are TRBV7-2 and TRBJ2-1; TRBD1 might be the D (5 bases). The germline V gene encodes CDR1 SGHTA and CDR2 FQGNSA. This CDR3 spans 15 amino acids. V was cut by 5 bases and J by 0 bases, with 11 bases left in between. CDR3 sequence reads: CASSPDRASYNEQFF. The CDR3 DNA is TGTGCCAGCAGCCCAGACAGAGCCTCCTACAATGAGCAGTTCTTC.

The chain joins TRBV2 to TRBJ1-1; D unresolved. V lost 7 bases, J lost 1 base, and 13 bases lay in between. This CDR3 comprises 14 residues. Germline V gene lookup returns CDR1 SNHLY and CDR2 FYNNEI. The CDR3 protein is CASTLREPNTEAFF. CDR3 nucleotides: TGTGCCAGCACCCTCCGGGAACCGAACACTGAAGCTTTCTTT.

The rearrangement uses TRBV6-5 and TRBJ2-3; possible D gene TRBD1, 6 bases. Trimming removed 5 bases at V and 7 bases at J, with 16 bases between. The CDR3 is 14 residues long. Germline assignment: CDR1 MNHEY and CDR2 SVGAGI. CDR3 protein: CASSMTGRMYTQYF. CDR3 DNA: TGTGCCAGCAGTATGACAGGACGCATGTATACGCAGTATTTT.

The CDR3 spells CATSDPTGDAETQYF. The CDR3 DNA follows: TGTGCCACCAGTGATCCCACAGGGGACGCAGAGACCCAGTACTTC. The V call is TRBV24-1, the J call TRBJ2-5, with 7 nucleotides matching TRBD1. This CDR3 has 15 residues. Per the germline V gene, CDR1 is KGHDR and CDR2 is SFDVKD. Trimming removed 3 bases from V and 4 bases from J; junction bases left unmatched: 7.

The CDR3 reads CASSYGGRPLNTEAFF. The CDR3 DNA sequence: TGTGCCAGCAGTTACGGAGGCCGGCCCCTGAACACTGAAGCTTTCTTT. V and J are TRBV6-5 and TRBJ1-1, with D uncertain. V was shortened by 2 bases and J by 0 bases, with 13 bases between the two germline ends. Germline loops: CDR1 MNHEY, CDR2 SVGAGI. CDR3 length equals 16 residues.

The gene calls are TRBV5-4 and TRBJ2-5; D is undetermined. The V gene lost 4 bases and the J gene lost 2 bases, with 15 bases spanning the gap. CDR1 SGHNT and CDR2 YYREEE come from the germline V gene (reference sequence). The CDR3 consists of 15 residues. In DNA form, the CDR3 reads TGTGCCAGCAGCCCTGGTCCCCAGAGGCAAGAGACCCAGTACTTC. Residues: CASSPGPQRQETQYF.

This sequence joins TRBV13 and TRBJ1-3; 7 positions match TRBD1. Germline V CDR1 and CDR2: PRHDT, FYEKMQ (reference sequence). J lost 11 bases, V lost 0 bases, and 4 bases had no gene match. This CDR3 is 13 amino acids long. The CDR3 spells CASSLGPGGPIYF. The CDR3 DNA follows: TGTGCCAGCAGCTTAGGCCCAGGGGGTCCCATATATTTT. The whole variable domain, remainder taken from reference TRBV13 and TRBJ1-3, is AAGVIQSPRHLIKEKRETATLKCYPIPRHDTVYWYQQGPGQDPQFLISFYEKMQSDKGSIPDRFSAQQFSDYHSELNMSSLELGDSALYFCASSLGPGGPIYFGEGSWLTVV.

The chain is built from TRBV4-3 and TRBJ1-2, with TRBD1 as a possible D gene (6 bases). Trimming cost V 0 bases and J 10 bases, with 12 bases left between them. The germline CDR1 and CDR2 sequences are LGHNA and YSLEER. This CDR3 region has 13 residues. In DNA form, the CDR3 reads TGCGCCAGCAGCCAAGAATCAGGGGCCTACTACACCTTC. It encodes CASSQESGAYYTF.

CDR3 residues: CASQTTGSSYGYTF. The CDR3 DNA reads as TGTGCCAGCCAAACCACAGGTTCCTCCTATGGCTACACCTTC. V is TRBV18 and J is TRBJ1-2, with D maybe TRBD1 (5 bases). The germline V gene encodes CDR1 KGHSH and CDR2 LQKENI. The CDR3 is 14 residues long. The V gene lost 8 bases and the J gene lost 4 bases, with 17 bases spanning the gap.

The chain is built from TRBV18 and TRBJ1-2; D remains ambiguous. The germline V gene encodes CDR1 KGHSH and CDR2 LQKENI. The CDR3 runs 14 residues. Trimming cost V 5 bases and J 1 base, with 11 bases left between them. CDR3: CASSSGSGNYGYTF. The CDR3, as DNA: TGTGCCAGCTCATCGGGGAGCGGTAACTATGGCTACACCTTC.

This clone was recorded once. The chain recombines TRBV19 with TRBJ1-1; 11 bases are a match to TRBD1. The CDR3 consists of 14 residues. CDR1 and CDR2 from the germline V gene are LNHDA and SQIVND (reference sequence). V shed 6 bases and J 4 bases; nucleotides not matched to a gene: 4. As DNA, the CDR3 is TGTGCCAGTAGGACCGGGACAGGGGGCACTGAAGCTTTCTTT. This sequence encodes CASRTGTGGTEAFF.